This T cell receptor (beta chain) was captured by sequencing in a study of T cells in Graves' hyperthyroidism and ophthalmopathy. The wider study: Peripheral blood samples were taken at initial diagnosis, prior to any treatment.

The CDR3 is 14 residues long. V lost 2 bases, J lost 5 bases, and 0 bases stayed unmatched. Germline-derived CDR1 and CDR2 are SEHNR and FQNEAQ (reference sequence). Not enrolled were patients with uncontrolled infection, other autoimmune disease, pregnancy or lactation. The blood specimen was taken at initial hyperthyroidism diagnosis, before any ophthalmopathy symptoms. This clonotype was counted many times. Template material for amplifying TCR beta CDR3 regions consisted of RNA transcripts. First-round RT-PCR of the TCR CDR3 relied on the HTBI primer set. TCRdb recomputed calls from the multiplex PCR reads with MiXCR, one row per CDR3 protein. The table records 370,000 or so distinct CDR3 sequences, around a sixth of them present only once.

The sequence came from a woman in her late teens or twenties with Graves' hyperthyroidism that later progressed to Graves' ophthalmopathy. The V gene is TRBV7-9, the J gene TRBJ2-5; the match to TRBD2 covers 12 bases. Sequencing used blood. CDR3: CASSLTSGRETQYF. Here the CDR3 DNA reads TGTGCCAGCAGCTTAACTAGCGGGAGGGAGACCCAGTACTTC. Full variable domain (remainder filled in from reference TRBV7-9 and TRBJ2-5): DTGVSQNPRHKITKRGQNVTFRCDPISEHNRLYWYRQTLGQGPEFLTYFQNEAQLEKSRLLSDRFSAERPKGSFSTLEIQRTEQGDSAMYLCASSLTSGRETQYFGPGTRLLVL.